The rows below give T cell receptor beta chains drawn from one sample of a study of PD-1 blockade in classical Hodgkin lymphoma. TCRdb's copy holds only in-frame clones and misses some; the assay was immunoSEQ multiplex PCR. The sample has fewer than 6,500 clones; about 80% are singletons. Sequenced material: peripheral blood mononuclear cells (PBMCs), taken at baseline. The receptors shown here come from a human donor with classical Hodgkin lymphoma. The CDR3 runs from the conserved cysteine through the conserved F or W. The D gene is left open where the match is weak. Rows may omit the clone size; those that give it use once, few, many or a size class.

CDR3nt: TGTGCCAGCAGCCAGACAGCCAACACTGAAGCTTTCTTT
CDR3aa: CASSQTANTEAFF
len: 13
v_gene: TRBV7-9
d_gene: NA
abundance: NA
j_gene: TRBJ1-1

CDR3nt: TGCAGCGTTGAAGTTGGGTCTATGGCCGGGGAGCTGTTTTTT
CDR3aa: CSVEVGSMAGELFF
len: 14
v_gene: TRBV29-1
d_gene: NA
abundance: NA
j_gene: TRBJ2-2

CDR3nt: TGCGCCAGCAGCTCGCAGGCCTACACAGATACGCAGTATTTT
CDR3aa: CASSSQAYTDTQYF
len: 14
v_gene: TRBV5-1
d_gene: NA
abundance: NA
j_gene: TRBJ2-3

CDR3nt: TGTGCCAGCAGCCGCACGACAGGGGGCGATCAGCCCCAGCATTTT
CDR3aa: CASSRTTGGDQPQHF
len: 15
v_gene: TRBV6-1
d_gene: TRBD1
abundance: NA
j_gene: TRBJ1-5

CDR3nt: TGCGCCACGCGAGACTTCCCACTAGGACAGGGGCTTACTGCGGGCTACACCTTC
CDR3aa: CATRDFPLGQGLTAGYTF
len: 18
v_gene: TRBV10-2
d_gene: TRBD1
abundance: NA
j_gene: TRBJ1-2

CDR3nt: TGTGCCAGCAGCTTGGGAGGGAAGGATCAGCCCCAGCATTTT
CDR3aa: CASSLGGKDQPQHF
len: 14
v_gene: TRBV5-4
d_gene: NA
abundance: NA
j_gene: TRBJ1-5

CDR3nt: TGCGCCAGCAGCTTGGCAGGGGACGGAGCTAACTATGGCTACACCTTC
CDR3aa: CASSLAGDGANYGYTF
len: 16
v_gene: TRBV5-1
d_gene: NA
abundance: NA
j_gene: TRBJ1-2

CDR3nt: TGTGCCAGCTCACCACTGTCCGGGACAGGGGGTCATGGCTACACCTTC
CDR3aa: CASSPLSGTGGHGYTF
len: 16
v_gene: TRBV18
d_gene: TRBD1
abundance: NA
j_gene: TRBJ1-2

CDR3nt: TGTGCCAGCAGCTCGGGACTTATTGACACAGATACGCAGTATTTT
CDR3aa: CASSSGLIDTDTQYF
len: 15
v_gene: TRBV9
d_gene: NA
abundance: NA
j_gene: TRBJ2-3

CDR3nt: TGTGCCAGCAGTCCCCGGCGGGAGGGCCGTCTGGTTGATGAGCAGTTCTTC
CDR3aa: CASSPRREGRLVDEQFF
len: 17
v_gene: TRBV28
d_gene: TRBD2
abundance: NA
j_gene: TRBJ2-1

CDR3nt: TGCGCCAGCAGCTCGGGAGGAGCAGGGCCCAACTATGGCTACACCTTC
CDR3aa: CASSSGGAGPNYGYTF
len: 16
v_gene: TRBV5-1
d_gene: NA
abundance: NA
j_gene: TRBJ1-2

CDR3nt: TGTGCCAGCAGCTTAGCGGCCTCGAGCTCCTACAATGAGCAGTTCTTC
CDR3aa: CASSLAASSSYNEQFF
len: 16
v_gene: TRBV7-1
d_gene: NA
abundance: few
j_gene: TRBJ2-1

CDR3nt: TGTGCCAGCAGGGCTGCTATCTATGGCTACACCTTC
CDR3aa: CASRAAIYGYTF
len: 12
v_gene: TRBV6-5
d_gene: NA
abundance: NA
j_gene: TRBJ1-2

CDR3nt: TGTGCCAGCAGCGTAGCTGAGTACGGGGACATAAGCAGGTGGGCCTATGGCTACACCTTC
CDR3aa: CASSVAEYGDISRWAYGYTF
len: 20
v_gene: TRBV9
d_gene: NA
abundance: NA
j_gene: TRBJ1-2

CDR3nt: TGTGCCAGCAGCTTGGGACCTCTGGGAACCACCGGGGAGCTGTTTTTT
CDR3aa: CASSLGPLGTTGELFF
len: 16
v_gene: TRBV5-6
d_gene: NA
abundance: NA
j_gene: TRBJ2-2

CDR3nt: TGTGCCAGCAGCGTCGAGGTGAACACTGAAGCTTTCTTT
CDR3aa: CASSVEVNTEAFF
len: 13
v_gene: TRBV6-4
d_gene: NA
abundance: medium-sized
j_gene: TRBJ1-1

CDR3nt: TGTGCCATCAGTGAGTCTGCGTTGTCTGGCTACACCTTC
CDR3aa: CAISESALSGYTF
len: 13
v_gene: TRBV10-3
d_gene: NA
abundance: NA
j_gene: TRBJ1-2

CDR3nt: TGTGCCAGCAGCCCGACTGGATACTACAATGAGCAGTTCTTC
CDR3aa: CASSPTGYYNEQFF
len: 14
v_gene: TRBV14
d_gene: NA
abundance: once
j_gene: TRBJ2-1

CDR3nt: TGTGCCAGCAGCTCATGGACAGCAACCTACGAGCAGTACTTC
CDR3aa: CASSSWTATYEQYF
len: 14
v_gene: TRBV5-8
d_gene: NA
abundance: NA
j_gene: TRBJ2-7

CDR3nt: TGTGCCAGCAGCTCTATGATGATCCAGCGACGCGGGACCGCATATTCGGGTTCACCCCTCCACTTT
CDR3aa: CASSSMMIQRRGTAYSGSPLHF
len: 22
v_gene: TRBV28
d_gene: NA
abundance: NA
j_gene: TRBJ1-6

CDR3nt: TGCGCCAGCAGCTTGGTGGCGGGCAACCCCGCTGGCTACACCTTC
CDR3aa: CASSLVAGNPAGYTF
len: 15
v_gene: TRBV5-1
d_gene: NA
abundance: NA
j_gene: TRBJ1-2

CDR3nt: TGCAGCGTTGATAGAGGGGGCAATTATGGCTACACCTTC
CDR3aa: CSVDRGGNYGYTF
len: 13
v_gene: TRBV29-1
d_gene: TRBD1
abundance: NA
j_gene: TRBJ1-2

CDR3nt: TGTGCCAGCAGTTGGACAGGTCTTAACTATGGCTACACCTTC
CDR3aa: CASSWTGLNYGYTF
len: 14
v_gene: TRBV6-1
d_gene: TRBD1
abundance: NA
j_gene: TRBJ1-2